This entry is about one T cell receptor (beta chain). Its antigen is still unknown. V lost 5 bases and J 4 bases, leaving 16 bases between the germline ends. CDR3 length equals 15 residues. From germline, CDR1 is MNHEY and CDR2 SMNVEV (reference sequence). The data stem from a study of a mutant IDH1 vaccine in newly diagnosed glioma. Time point noted: week 23, last vaccination. Doses of 300 ug of mutant IDH1 20-mer peptide were given with topical imiquimod. New WHO grade 3 or 4 astrocytomas that were IDH1-mutant and ATRX-lost had been found in donors. Some clones are missing from TCRdb's copy, which holds only in-frame ones; the method was immunoSEQ multiplex PCR. Of 60,000 to 85,000 clones listed, more than 80% are singletons.

The TCR comes from a woman in her forties or fifties with glioma. The source was PBMCs, collected from a glioma patient whose treatment included an IDH1 peptide vaccine. The V gene is TRBV27, the J gene TRBJ2-3; D possibly corresponds to TRBD1 (6 bases). Here the CDR3 reads CASSPRLGASDTQYF. The DNA for the CDR3 is TGTGCCAGCAGTCCCCGACTGGGGGCCTCAGATACGCAGTATTTT.